What follows are 27 T cell receptor beta chains derived from one specimen sequenced in a study of beta chain features in type 1 diabetes. Expressed TCRB transcripts were sequenced because the entire RNA isolate underwent reverse transcription. Clones were read by immunoSEQ multiplex PCR, and TCRdb kept only the in-frame ones, dropping some. The sample records under 500,000 clones, over 25% being singletons. Sample: naive CD4+ T cells from blood. The receptors originated from a man aged 18-30 years in good health.

The chain uses TRBV30 and TRBJ2-5, with D tentatively TRBD2 (6 bases). This CDR3 is 12 amino acids long. The V and J ends lost 5 bases and 4 bases respectively, with 11 bases between them. Germline CDR1 reads GTSNPN; CDR2 reads SVGIG (reference sequence). CDR3 sequence reads: CAWGRGGETQYF. The CDR3 bases are TGTGCCTGGGGAAGGGGAGGAGAGACCCAGTACTTC. The full variable domain, rest sourced from reference TRBV30 and TRBJ2-5, is SQTIHQWPATLVQPVGSPLSLECTVEGTSNPNLYWYRQAAGRGLQLLFYSVGIGQISSEVPQNLSASRPQDRQFILSSKKLLLSDSGFYLCAWGRGGETQYFGPGTRLLVL.

The rearrangement uses TRBV14 and TRBJ2-5; TRBD2 agrees at 8 bases. The germline CDR1 and CDR2 sequences are SGHDN and FVKESK. The CDR3 covers 13 residues. The V gene end was trimmed by 1 base and the J gene end by 9 bases; junction bases not matched to a gene: 4. CDR3 in DNA: TGTGCCAGCAGCCAAGCGGGAGGGCCGTCCCAGTACTTC. Translating it yields CASSQAGGPSQYF.

CDR3 DNA sequence: TGTGCCAGCAGCTTGGACAGGGTCTACGAGCAGTACTTC. Amino acids: CASSLDRVYEQYF. The rearrangement links TRBV5-4 to TRBJ2-7; perhaps TRBD1 as D (6 bases). CDR3 size: 13 residues. Germline-derived CDR1 and CDR2 are SGHNT and YYREEE (reference sequence). The V and J ends lost 0 bases and 3 bases respectively, with 7 bases between them.

Here the CDR3 DNA reads TGTGCCTGGAACCCGGACAGGGGGCGGGAGACCCAGTACTTC. Residues: CAWNPDRGRETQYF. The V and J genes are TRBV30 and TRBJ2-5; 11 positions agree with TRBD1. The V gene end was trimmed by 4 bases and the J gene end by 5 bases; junction bases not matched to a gene: 6. The CDR3 consists of 14 residues. In germline, CDR1 is GTSNPN, CDR2 SVGIG (reference sequence).

The chain joins TRBV15 to TRBJ1-5, with unresolved D. Per germline, CDR1 LNHNV and CDR2 YYDKDF (reference sequence). The CDR3 sequence is 19 residues long. V was pared by 1 base and J by 0 bases, with 19 bases between. The chain's CDR3 is CATSRVGEGWDYSNQPQHF. The CDR3 bases are TGTGCCACCAGCAGAGTAGGTGAAGGGTGGGATTATAGCAATCAGCCCCAGCATTTT.

The V call is TRBV15, the J call TRBJ2-1, with D unresolved. The CDR3 length is 15 residues. Germline CDR1 is LNHNV and CDR2 is YYDKDF (reference sequence). Trimming took 2 bases from V and 6 from J, leaving 14 bases between them. CDR3: CATSRPAARVNEQFF. The DNA of the CDR3 is TGTGCCACCAGCAGACCGGCCGCTAGGGTCAATGAGCAGTTCTTC.

This clone was seen more than once but under ten times. The CDR3 is CASSPPSGNTIYF. As DNA, the CDR3 is TGTGCCAGCAGCCCCCCCTCTGGAAACACCATATATTTT. The chain couples TRBV14 to TRBJ1-3; D not resolved. The CDR3 length is 13 residues. Germline CDR1 SGHDN, CDR2 FVKESK. Trimming took off 4 bases at V and 0 bases at J, with 4 bases between the two ends. The full variable domain, with the rest looked up from reference TRBV14 and TRBJ1-3, is EAGVTQFPSHSVIEKGQTVTLRCDPISGHDNLYWYRRVMGKEIKFLLHFVKESKQDESGMPNNRFLAERTGGTYSTLKVQPAELEDSGVYFCASSPPSGNTIYFGEGSWLTVV.

The chain uses TRBV30 and TRBJ2-5; a possible D gene is TRBD1 (6 bases). The CDR3 spans 15 residues. Germline V CDR1 and CDR2: GTSNPN, SVGIG (reference sequence). V lost 1 base, J lost 5 bases, and 17 bases lay in between. As DNA, the CDR3 is TGTGCCTGGAGTGCATCAGGGGCCGATGGGGAGACCCAGTACTTC. Residues: CAWSASGADGETQYF.

This clone was recorded a few times. This rearrangement joins TRBV9 to TRBJ2-1; 13 nucleotides line up with TRBD2. This CDR3 comprises 16 residues. V shed 2 bases and J 6 bases; nucleotides not matched to a gene: 5. The germline V gene encodes CDR1 SGDLS and CDR2 YYNGEE. The CDR3 bases are TGTGCCAGCAGCGTCGGACTAGCGGGAGCTTCCAATGAGCAGTTCTTC. This codes for CASSVGLAGASNEQFF.

V gene TRBV10-3 combines with J gene TRBJ2-3; 10 bases match TRBD2. Looked up from germline, CDR1 is ENHRY and CDR2 is SYGVKD. J lost 4 bases, V lost 10 bases, and 8 bases had no gene match. CDR3 length equals 14 residues. The CDR3: CATASGSGADTQYF. The DNA of the CDR3 is TGTGCCACCGCTAGCGGGAGTGGGGCAGATACGCAGTATTTT.

The chain is built from TRBV7-8 and TRBJ2-7, with 9 bases aligning to TRBD2. J gave up 2 bases and V 1 base, and 6 bases lay outside the gene matches. The CDR3 spans 16 residues. Germline CDR1 SGHVS, CDR2 FQNEAQ. CDR3: CASSLVSLAGTYEQYF. CDR3 DNA: TGTGCCAGCAGCTTAGTGTCCCTAGCGGGAACCTACGAGCAGTACTTC. Filled out from reference TRBV7-8 and TRBJ2-7, the complete variable domain reads GAGVSQSPRYKVAKRGQDVALRCDPISGHVSLFWYQQALGQGPEFLTYFQNEAQLDKSGLPSDRFFAERPEGSVSTLKIQRTQQEDSAVYLCASSLVSLAGTYEQYFGPGTRLTVT.

V is TRBV30 and J is TRBJ1-5; no clear D gene. Germline lookup yields CDR1 GTSNPN and CDR2 SVGIG (reference sequence). The CDR3 runs 15 residues. Trimming shortened V by 0 bases and J by 4 bases, and 13 bases separated the two germline ends. For the CDR3, the DNA is TGTGCCTGGAGTGTAAGGGCAGGCCAAAATCAGCCCCAGCATTTT. Protein product: CAWSVRAGQNQPQHF. Together with reference TRBV30 and TRBJ1-5, the CDR3 gives the full variable domain: SQTIHQWPATLVQPVGSPLSLECTVEGTSNPNLYWYRQAAGRGLQLLFYSVGIGQISSEVPQNLSASRPQDRQFILSSKKLLLSDSGFYLCAWSVRAGQNQPQHFGDGTRLSIL.

Remarks on this clone: Other DNA sequences in this sample translate to the same CDR3. The chain employs TRBV14 and TRBJ1-2; D remains unclear. The germline CDR1 and CDR2 sequences are SGHDN and FVKESK. The CDR3 length is 13 residues. V was cut by 1 base and J by 2 bases, with 5 bases left in between. CDR3 region: CASSQGPNYGYTF. The CDR3 nucleotides are TGTGCCAGCAGCCAAGGGCCGAACTATGGCTACACCTTC.

The rearrangement links TRBV5-1 to TRBJ2-7; D may match TRBD1 or TRBD2 (5 bases each). Germline CDR1 is SGHRS and CDR2 is YFSETQ. Trimming stripped 1 base from V and 0 bases from J, with 11 bases between. The length of the CDR3 is 15 residues. CDR3 bases: TGCGCCAGCAGCTTGTACCGGGGCGCCTCCTACGAGCAGTACTTC. Encoded protein: CASSLYRGASYEQYF.

This clone has only a few counts. This chain links TRBV7-6 with TRBJ2-3; the D is unclear. CDR1 SGHVS and CDR2 FNYEAQ come from the germline V gene. CDR3 length equals 11 residues. Trimming stripped 2 bases from V and 6 bases from J, with 3 bases between. CDR3 amino acids: CASSLSDTQYF. CDR3 in DNA: TGTGCCAGCAGCTTATCCGATACGCAGTATTTT.

The chain combines TRBV4-2 with TRBJ2-1; 12 positions match TRBD2. This CDR3 is 18 amino acids long. V was pared by 2 bases and J by 0 bases, with 5 bases of the junction left unmatched. In germline, CDR1 is LGHNA, CDR2 YNFKEQ. CDR3 in amino acids: CASSQLGLAGNSYNEQFF. The CDR3 DNA is TGTGCCAGCAGCCAACTCGGACTAGCGGGAAACTCCTACAATGAGCAGTTCTTC.

This chain connects TRBV29-1 to TRBJ2-3; possible D gene TRBD1, 5 bases. CDR3 size: 12 residues. V lost 2 bases and J 3 bases, leaving 6 bases between the germline ends. Germline V gene data show CDR1 as SQVTM and CDR2 as ANQGSEA. CDR3 loop: CSVEPGTDTQYF. CDR3 coding DNA: TGCAGCGTTGAACCAGGGACAGATACGCAGTATTTT.

The chain has TRBV25-1 and TRBJ1-4; D gene unclear. The CDR3 is 12 residues long. The ends were cut back, 6 bases at V and 5 bases at J, with 7 bases in the middle. CDR1 is MGHDK, CDR2 SYGVNS, per germline. The CDR3 DNA sequence: TGTGCCAGCAGACAGTCGAATGAAAAACTGTTTTTT. It translates to CASRQSNEKLFF. Together with reference TRBV25-1 and TRBJ1-4, the CDR3 gives the full variable domain: EADIYQTPRYLVIGTGKKITLECSQTMGHDKMYWYQQDPGMELHLIHYSYGVNSTEKGDLSSESTVSRIRTEHFPLTLESARPSHTSQYLCASRQSNEKLFFGSGTQLSVL.

On this clone: In the same sample, other DNA sequences code for this CDR3. This sequence joins TRBV30 and TRBJ1-5, with D unclear. Germline V gene lookup returns CDR1 GTSNPN and CDR2 SVGIG (reference sequence). Trimming stripped 1 base from V and 2 bases from J, with 6 bases between. CDR3 length: 13 residues. The CDR3 protein is CAWSAGGNQPQHF. The CDR3 DNA reads as TGTGCCTGGAGTGCGGGTGGCAATCAGCCCCAGCATTTT.

The chain combines TRBV5-1 with TRBJ2-1; 11 bases agree with TRBD2. V was pared by 0 bases and J by 9 bases, with 5 bases of the junction left unmatched. This CDR3 spans 15 amino acids. The germline CDR1 and CDR2 sequences are SGHRS and YFSETQ. CDR3 bases: TGCGCCAGCAGCTTGGCTAGCGGGAGGACGGGTGAGCAGTTCTTC. This gives the protein CASSLASGRTGEQFF.

The sample holds a few counts of this clone. The chain uses TRBV7-9 and TRBJ2-1; possibly TRBD2 for D (6 bases). Trimming took 5 bases from V and 0 from J, leaving 14 bases between them. Germline CDR1 SEHNR, CDR2 FQNEAQ (reference sequence). CDR3 length: 16 residues. For the CDR3, the DNA is TGTGCCAGCAGCATCCCCGGGGGAAGCTCCTACAATGAGCAGTTCTTC. Translated, it gives CASSIPGGSSYNEQFF. Combining the CDR3 with reference TRBV7-9 and TRBJ2-1 gives the whole variable domain DTGVSQNPRHKITKRGQNVTFRCDPISEHNRLYWYRQTLGQGPEFLTYFQNEAQLEKSRLLSDRFSAERPKGSFSTLEIQRTEQGDSAMYLCASSIPGGSSYNEQFFGPGTRLTVL.

The DNA of the CDR3 is TGTGCCAGCAGCAAGGGGGCTACAGCTGAAAAACTGTTTTTT. Its protein is CASSKGATAEKLFF. V is TRBV9 and J is TRBJ1-4, with 7 bases lining up with TRBD1. This CDR3 comprises 14 residues. Germline CDR1 reads SGDLS; CDR2 reads YYNGEE. V shed 4 bases, J shed 7 bases, and the junction held 7 bases outside the gene matches.

Regarding this clone: Other DNA sequences in this sample translate to the same CDR3. The chain combines TRBV9 with TRBJ2-7; TRBD1 matches 9 bases. The CDR3 loop spans 14 amino acids. Germline lookup yields CDR1 SGDLS and CDR2 YYNGEE. J lost 3 bases, V lost 2 bases, and 3 bases had no gene match. The CDR3 DNA is TGTGCCAGCAGCGTGGGACAGGGTAACTACGAGCAGTACTTC. Translated, it gives CASSVGQGNYEQYF.

V gene TRBV11-2 combines with J gene TRBJ2-2, with D unclear. Trimming left V 5 bases short and J 7 bases short, with 5 bases between. In germline, CDR1 is SGHAT, CDR2 FQNNGV. The CDR3 loop spans 11 amino acids. CDR3 bases: TGTGCCAGCAGCATTATCGGGGAGCTGTTTTTT. Its protein is CASSIIGELFF.

This chain uses TRBV30 with TRBJ2-3; TRBD1 aligns across 8 bases. Germline CDR1 reads GTSNPN; CDR2 reads SVGIG (reference sequence). The CDR3 contains 15 residues. The V and J ends lost 1 base and 3 bases, in that order; junction bases with no gene match: 6. CDR3 loop: CAWSAHRGWTDTQYF. The CDR3 DNA is TGTGCCTGGAGTGCCCACAGGGGGTGGACAGATACGCAGTATTTT.

The table lists this clone with a few counts. This chain joins TRBV9 and TRBJ2-1; TRBD1 might be the D (5 bases). The CDR3 consists of 13 residues. Germline V gene data show CDR1 as SGDLS and CDR2 as YYNGEE. Trimming took off 0 bases at V and 12 bases at J, with 13 bases between the two ends. Written as DNA, the CDR3 is TGTGCCAGCAGCGTAGAAGGGGTGGCTAGGCAGTTCTTC. Translation: CASSVEGVARQFF.

This clone was recorded a few times. Additional DNA sequences in this sample encode the identical CDR3. J is TRBJ2-1 and V is TRBV5-1; no firm D call. Per the germline V gene, CDR1 is SGHRS and CDR2 is YFSETQ. The CDR3 extends over 11 amino acids. Trimming stripped 0 bases from V and 8 bases from J, with 3 bases between. CDR3 sequence: CASSLVDEQFF. The CDR3 DNA reads TGCGCCAGCAGCTTGGTGGATGAGCAGTTCTTC.